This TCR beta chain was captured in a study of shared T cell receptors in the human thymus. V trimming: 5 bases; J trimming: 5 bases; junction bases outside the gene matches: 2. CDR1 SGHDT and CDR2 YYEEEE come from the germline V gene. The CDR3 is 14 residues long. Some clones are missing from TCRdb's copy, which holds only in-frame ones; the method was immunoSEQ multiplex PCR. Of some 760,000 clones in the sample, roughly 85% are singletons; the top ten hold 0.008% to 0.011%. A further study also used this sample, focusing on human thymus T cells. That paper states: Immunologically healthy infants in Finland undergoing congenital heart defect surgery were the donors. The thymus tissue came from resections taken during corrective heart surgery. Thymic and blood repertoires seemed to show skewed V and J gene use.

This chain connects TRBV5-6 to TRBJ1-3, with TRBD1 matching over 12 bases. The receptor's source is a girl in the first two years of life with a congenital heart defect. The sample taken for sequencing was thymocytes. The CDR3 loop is CASSRDRGRNTIYF. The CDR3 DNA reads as TGTGCCAGCAGTCGGGACAGGGGGCGAAACACCATATATTTT.